This TCR beta chain stems from a study of blood T cell repertoires in COVID-19. About the research overall: From the United States, Italy and Spain came samples of acute and convalescent COVID-19.

Only in-frame clones appear in the TCRdb table, and some are missing; sequencing was by immunoSEQ multiplex PCR. Of 200,000 to 250,000 clones in the sample, 92% were seen once. The CDR3 has 15 residues. Germline values: CDR1 MDHEN, CDR2 SYDVKM. The V end lost 5 bases, the J end lost 0 bases, and 10 bases lay between the germline ends. Sequences were obtained from peripheral blood. This clonotype was sampled from a man aged 55 to 70 with COVID-19, enrolled during active disease. The chain employs TRBV28 and TRBJ2-2; a weak D match, TRBD2 (6 bases). The chain's CDR3 is CASSLSGANTGELFF. The CDR3 region has the DNA TGTGCCAGCAGTCTTAGCGGAGCGAACACCGGGGAGCTGTTTTTT.